The 29 T cell receptor beta chains given below trace back to one sample, sequenced in a study of memory CD4+ T cells and cytomegalovirus serostatus. Some clones are missing from TCRdb's copy, which holds only in-frame ones; the method was immunoSEQ multiplex PCR. The data hold fewer than 50,000 clones, with 65% to 80% observed a single time. Single viable CD3+CD4+CD8-CD45RO+ cells were sorted as the memory CD4+ T cells. Material for sequencing was memory CD4+ T cells from blood. The receptors derive from an adult in good health and CMV-seropositive.

This clone was seen only a few times. This chain uses TRBV7-6 with TRBJ2-3, with 8 bases fitting TRBD1. Per the germline V gene, CDR1 is SGHVS and CDR2 is FNYEAQ. Unmatched junction bases numbered 0, after V lost 2 bases and J lost 5 bases. CDR3 size: 13 residues. DNA of the CDR3: TGTGCCAGCAGCTTAACAGGGGGAGATACGCAGTATTTT. This encodes CASSLTGGDTQYF.

This chain uses TRBV27 with TRBJ2-7; D gene ambiguous. CDR3 size: 12 residues. V was clipped by 5 bases and J by 6 bases, with 11 bases between them. Per germline, CDR1 MNHEY and CDR2 SMNVEV (reference sequence). The CDR3 nucleotides are TGTGCCAGCAGTCCCCCCGGTTCCGAGCAGTACTTC. Translation gives CASSPPGSEQYF.

The chain uses TRBV19 and TRBJ2-1; D may be TRBD1 or TRBD2 (5 bases each). Germline loops: CDR1 LNHDA, CDR2 SQIVND (reference sequence). This CDR3 contains 16 residues. V was clipped by 8 bases and J by 8 bases, with 25 bases between them. CDR3 region: CASLESTGTPFDEQFF. The CDR3 DNA reads as TGTGCCAGTCTAGAGTCAACCGGGACCCCATTTGATGAGCAGTTCTTC.

The chain carries TRBV6-5 and TRBJ1-5, with D unclear. CDR1 and CDR2 from the germline V gene are MNHEY and SVGAGI. This CDR3 has 13 residues. The ends were cut back, 5 bases at V and 4 bases at J, with 9 bases in the middle. The CDR3 region has the DNA TGTGCCAGCAGTGCCCAGCAGAATCAGCCCCAGCATTTT. Protein sequence: CASSAQQNQPQHF.

This rearrangement joins TRBV7-6 to TRBJ1-5, with a weak D call TRBD1 (6 bases). Germline values: CDR1 SGHVS, CDR2 FNYEAQ. The CDR3 length is 15 residues. V lost 4 bases, J lost 3 bases, and 13 bases lay in between. This CDR3 is CASSSVRGSNQPQHF. DNA of the CDR3: TGTGCCAGCAGCTCGGTTAGGGGGTCCAATCAGCCCCAGCATTTT.

The genes are TRBV2 and TRBJ2-7; TRBD1 agrees at 11 bases. This CDR3 has 14 residues. The J segment lost 6 bases and the V segment lost 6 bases, leaving 7 bases of the junction unmatched. Germline V lookup: CDR1 SNHLY, CDR2 FYNNEI. In DNA, the CDR3 is TGTGCCAGCAGGGCCGGACAGGGGGCTATCGAGCAGTACTTC. It translates to CASRAGQGAIEQYF.

The V call is TRBV2, the J call TRBJ1-4, with D possibly being TRBD1 (5 bases). Trimming stripped 7 bases from V and 4 bases from J, with 10 bases between. Per germline, CDR1 SNHLY and CDR2 FYNNEI. CDR3 length equals 13 residues. The CDR3 region is CASNPGDNEKLFF. The CDR3 region has the DNA TGTGCCAGCAATCCGGGGGATAATGAAAAACTGTTTTTT. Looking up the rest from reference TRBV2 and TRBJ1-4 gives the full variable domain: EPEVTQTPSHQVTQMGQEVILRCVPISNHLYFYWYRQILGQKVEFLVSFYNNEISEKSEIFDDQFSVERPDGSNFTLKIRSTKLEDSAMYFCASNPGDNEKLFFGSGTQLSVL.

V usage is TRBV18 and J usage is TRBJ1-4; tentatively, D is TRBD1 (5 bases). The CDR3 is 19 amino acids. Germline V CDR1 and CDR2: KGHSH, LQKENI. The ends were cut back, 0 bases at V and 0 bases at J, with 17 bases in the middle. The CDR3 DNA sequence: TGTGCCAGCTCACCACCGGAGCTTCCGGGAGGGGCAACTAATGAAAAACTGTTTTTT. Its protein product is CASSPPELPGGATNEKLFF.

The CDR3 loop reads CASVGYGYTF. The DNA for the CDR3 is TGTGCCAGCGTCGGCTATGGCTACACCTTC. The chain couples TRBV7-9 to TRBJ1-2, with unresolved D. Trimming shortened V by 8 bases and J by 4 bases, and 5 bases separated the two germline ends. Germline values: CDR1 SEHNR, CDR2 FQNEAQ (reference sequence). The CDR3 spans 10 residues.

The chain carries TRBV18 and TRBJ2-2, with D hard to call. V was trimmed by 2 bases and J by 6 bases, leaving 10 bases between them. From germline, CDR1 is KGHSH and CDR2 LQKENI. The CDR3 totals 14 residues. CDR3 sequence (DNA): TGTGCCAGCTCACCATCGGCCGAGGCCGGGGAGCTGTTTTTT. It is translated as CASSPSAEAGELFF.

This clone was seen a few times. This chain uses TRBV11-1 with TRBJ2-7, with TRBD1 as a possible D gene (6 bases). The CDR3 has 16 residues. Germline V gives CDR1 SGHAT, CDR2 FQDESV (reference sequence). V was trimmed by 3 bases and J by 2 bases, leaving 17 bases between them. Here the CDR3 reads CASSLIDYRDPYEQYF. The CDR3 nucleotides are TGTGCCAGCAGCTTGATAGATTACAGGGATCCCTACGAGCAGTACTTC. Together with reference TRBV11-1 and TRBJ2-7, the CDR3 gives the full variable domain: EAEVAQSPRYKITEKSQAVAFWCDPISGHATLYWYRQILGQGPELLVQFQDESVVDDSQLPKDRFSAERLKGVDSTLKIQPAELGDSAMYLCASSLIDYRDPYEQYFGPGTRLTVT.

V and J are TRBV2 and TRBJ1-4; perhaps TRBD1 as D (5 bases). CDR1 SNHLY and CDR2 FYNNEI come from the germline V gene. CDR3 size: 13 residues. V was trimmed by 5 bases and J by 7 bases, leaving 11 bases between them. The CDR3 DNA is TGTGCCAGCAGTACTGATAGGGGTGAAAAACTGTTTTTT. Translated: CASSTDRGEKLFF.

The chain carries TRBV7-2 and TRBJ2-7; D not certain. Trimming took off 5 bases at V and 3 bases at J, with 14 bases between the two ends. The germline V gene has CDR1 SGHTA and CDR2 FQGNSA. There are 14 residues in the CDR3. In nucleotides, the CDR3 is TGTGCCAGCAGCGCCGAACCCGAAGACTACGAGCAGTACTTC. Translating it yields CASSAEPEDYEQYF.

The genes are TRBV28 and TRBJ2-1; D remains ambiguous. V lost 6 bases and J lost 1, with 10 bases in between. CDR1 is MDHEN and CDR2 is SYDVKM in the germline V gene. The CDR3 length is 14 residues. The CDR3 DNA reads TGTGCCAGCAGCCGGGCTAGTTCCTACAATGAGCAGTTCTTC. It codes for CASSRASSYNEQFF.

J is TRBJ2-1 and V is TRBV4-2, with a possible D match to TRBD2 (6 bases). Deletions cut 4 bases from V and 4 bases from J, with 35 bases between. In germline, CDR1 is LGHNA, CDR2 YNFKEQ. There are 22 residues in the CDR3. The CDR3 DNA reads as TGTGCCAGCAGCCTCCCAGCCGCGGGCAGGGAGGCCGGTGGAGGGTCTTACAATGAGCAGTTCTTC. Protein: CASSLPAAGREAGGGSYNEQFF.

The V gene is TRBV19, the J gene TRBJ1-2; 8 nucleotides agree with TRBD1. The CDR3 consists of 12 residues. Germline CDR1 is LNHDA and CDR2 is SQIVND (reference sequence). The J segment lost 8 bases and the V segment lost 6 bases, leaving 5 bases of the junction unmatched. For the CDR3, the DNA is TGTGCCAGTAGGGGGGACAGGCCCGGCTACACCTTC. This gives the protein CASRGDRPGYTF.

The chain couples TRBV7-9 to TRBJ1-4, with D maybe TRBD1 (6 bases). Trimming took off 5 bases at V and 7 bases at J, with 8 bases between the two ends. Germline values: CDR1 SEHNR, CDR2 FQNEAQ (reference sequence). The CDR3 length is 12 residues. The CDR3 loop is CASSNRVEKLFF. The DNA for the CDR3 is TGTGCCAGCAGCAACAGGGTTGAAAAACTGTTTTTT.

The chain employs TRBV6-6 and TRBJ2-5, with TRBD1 identical over 9 bases. Losses at the gene ends were 6 bases for V and 4 bases for J; bases not matched to a gene: 6. This CDR3 is 14 amino acids long. CDR1 MNHNY and CDR2 SVGAGI come from the germline V gene (reference sequence). This CDR3 reads CASRQGARGETQYF. In nucleotides, the CDR3 is TGTGCCAGCAGACAGGGGGCTAGGGGAGAGACCCAGTACTTC.

The chain is built from TRBV19 and TRBJ2-2, with D possibly being TRBD1 or TRBD2 (5 bases each). Germline CDR1 LNHDA, CDR2 SQIVND (reference sequence). The V end was cut by 5 bases, the J end by 2 bases, with 15 bases between. The CDR3 sequence is 16 residues long. CDR3 coding DNA: TGTGCCAGTAGTTCGTACCGGGACCGAAACACCGGGGAGCTGTTTTTT. Amino acids: CASSSYRDRNTGELFF.

The chain is built from TRBV7-2 and TRBJ1-1; D gene ambiguous. V gave up 6 bases and J gave up 1 base, with 9 bases separating them. This CDR3 contains 13 residues. Germline V gene sequence: CDR1 SGHTA, CDR2 FQGNSA. The CDR3 reads CASRGTSNTEAFF. The CDR3 coding sequence is TGTGCCAGCAGGGGAACATCGAACACTGAAGCTTTCTTT.

V is TRBV6-1 and J is TRBJ1-2; the D is unclear. Trimming stripped 6 bases from V and 6 bases from J, with 11 bases between. CDR1 and CDR2 from the germline V gene are MNHNS and SASEGT. There are 12 residues in the CDR3. The CDR3 loop reads CASSDLVHGYTF. The CDR3 DNA reads TGTGCCAGCAGCGACCTTGTGCATGGCTACACCTTC.

This chain links TRBV2 with TRBJ2-5; unclear D gene. This CDR3 is built from 12 residues. The germline CDR1 and CDR2 sequences are SNHLY and FYNNEI. V was trimmed by 1 base and J by 5 bases, leaving 5 bases between them. The CDR3: CASSEVVETQYF. In nucleotides, the CDR3 is TGTGCCAGCAGTGAAGTTGTGGAGACCCAGTACTTC. Based on the CDR3 plus reference TRBV2 and TRBJ2-5, the full variable domain is EPEVTQTPSHQVTQMGQEVILRCVPISNHLYFYWYRQILGQKVEFLVSFYNNEISEKSEIFDDQFSVERPDGSNFTLKIRSTKLEDSAMYFCASSEVVETQYFGPGTRLLVL.

The gene calls are TRBV15 and TRBJ2-3, with 9 bases identical to TRBD1. Losses at the gene ends were 0 bases for V and 4 bases for J; bases not matched to a gene: 8. CDR1 is LNHNV and CDR2 is YYDKDF in the germline V gene (reference sequence). CDR3 length: 17 residues. CDR3 in amino acids: CATSREQGTGSADTQYF. The DNA of the CDR3 is TGTGCCACCAGCAGAGAACAAGGGACAGGGTCTGCAGATACGCAGTATTTT.

The CDR3 DNA follows: TGCGCCAGCAGCGGCAGACGGGGCACCGGGGAGCTGTTTTTT. It specifies CASSGRRGTGELFF. The V gene is TRBV5-1, the J gene TRBJ2-2, with a possible D match to TRBD2 (5 bases). This CDR3 has 14 residues. With 4 bases removed from V and 4 bases from J, the gap between germline ends came to 11 bases. The germline gives CDR1 SGHRS, CDR2 YFSETQ. Variable domain in full (rest from reference TRBV5-1 and TRBJ2-2): KAGVTQTPRYLIKTRGQQVTLSCSPISGHRSVSWYQQTPGQGLQFLFEYFSETQRNKGNFPGRFSGRQFSNSRSEMNVSTLELGDSALYLCASSGRRGTGELFFGEGSRLTVL.

This chain uses TRBV28 with TRBJ2-1; 10 bases map to TRBD2. The CDR3 consists of 15 residues. Germline trimming cut 6 bases from V and 7 bases from J; bases unmatched to any gene: 9. Germline V gene data show CDR1 as MDHEN and CDR2 as SYDVKM. CDR3 in DNA: TGTGCCAGCAGCCTGACTAGCGGGCGTTTTAATGAGCAGTTCTTC. This encodes CASSLTSGRFNEQFF. The variable domain in full, completed from reference TRBV28 and TRBJ2-1, reads DVKVTQSSRYLVKRTGEKVFLECVQDMDHENMFWYRQDPGLGLRLIYFSYDVKMKEKGDIPEGYSVSREKKERFSLILESASTNQTSMYLCASSLTSGRFNEQFFGPGTRLTVL.

The rearrangement uses TRBV7-9 and TRBJ1-1, with D tentatively TRBD1 (5 bases). The CDR3 is 13 residues long. Germline V gene lookup returns CDR1 SEHNR and CDR2 FQNEAQ (reference sequence). V was cut by 4 bases and J by 8 bases, with 14 bases left in between. CDR3 coding DNA: TGTGCCAGCAGCTCAACGGGGCGGAGGGAAGCTTTCTTT. This codes for CASSSTGRREAFF.

This clone was counted a few times. The chain has TRBV19 and TRBJ1-1; no reliable D call. CDR1 and CDR2 (germline): LNHDA, SQIVND (reference sequence). The V gene lost 3 bases and the J gene lost 10 bases, with 9 bases spanning the gap. The CDR3 loop spans 11 amino acids. As DNA, the CDR3 is TGTGCCAGTAGTATGGCCTCAAGAGCTTTCTTT. The encoded protein is CASSMASRAFF.

The genes are TRBV21-1 and TRBJ2-6; the DNA was not used to check the table's D call, TRBD1. TRBV21-1 is marked as a pseudogene. The CDR3 has 17 amino acids. CDR3 residues: CASSRQGAASGANVLTF. In DNA form, the CDR3 reads TGTGCCAGCAGCAGACAGGGGGCCGCCTCTGGGGCCAACGTCCTGACTTTC.

The chain uses TRBV10-3 and TRBJ2-1; the match to TRBD2 covers 7 bases. Germline CDR1 ENHRY, CDR2 SYGVKD. The CDR3 consists of 12 residues. The J segment lost 1 base and the V segment lost 11 bases, leaving 2 bases of the junction unmatched. CDR3 amino acids: CAHGGSYNEQFF. CDR3 DNA: TGTGCCCACGGGGGGTCCTACAATGAGCAGTTCTTC.